The source of this TCR beta chain is a study of neurological immune-mediated disorders. V shed 0 bases and J shed 8 bases, with 6 bases lying between them. This CDR3 is 12 amino acids long. In germline, CDR1 is LGHDT, CDR2 YNNKEL (reference sequence). This clonotype was seen ten or more times. MiXCR was run by TCRdb on the 5' RACE reads, yielding one entry per CDR3 protein. The sample includes roughly 62,000 distinct CDR3 sequences, around 10% seen only once; the top ten take less than 2%. This chain links TRBV3-1 with TRBJ2-3; D gene unclear. The clonotype was recovered from a man aged 55 to 70 in good health. Sequencing input: PBMCs. The CDR3 reads CASSQDIRTQYF. The CDR3 DNA reads TGTGCCAGCAGCCAAGATATCCGTACGCAGTATTTT.